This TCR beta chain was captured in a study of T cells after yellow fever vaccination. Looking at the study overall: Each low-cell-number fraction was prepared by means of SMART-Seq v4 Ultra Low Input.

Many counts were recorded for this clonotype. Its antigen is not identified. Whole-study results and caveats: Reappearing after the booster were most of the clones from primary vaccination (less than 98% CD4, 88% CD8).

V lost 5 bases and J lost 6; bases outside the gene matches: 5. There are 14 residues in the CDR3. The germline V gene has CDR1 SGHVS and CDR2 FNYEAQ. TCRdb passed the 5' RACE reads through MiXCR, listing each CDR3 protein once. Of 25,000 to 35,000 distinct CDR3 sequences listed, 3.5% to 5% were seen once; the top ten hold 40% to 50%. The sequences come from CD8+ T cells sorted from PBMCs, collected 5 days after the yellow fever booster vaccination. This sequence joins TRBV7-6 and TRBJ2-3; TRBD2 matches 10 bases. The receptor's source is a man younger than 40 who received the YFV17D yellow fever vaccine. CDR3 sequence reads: CASSPSGRGDTQYF. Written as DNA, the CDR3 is TGTGCCAGCAGCCCCAGCGGGAGGGGGGATACGCAGTATTTT.